Below, 19 T cell receptor beta chains from the same sample are listed, as sequenced in a study of regulatory T cells in long-lasting Graves disease. This sample's time point: persistent/refractory GD, antithyroid drugs over 5 years with positive TRAb. PBMCs were the source of the RNA used for TCR sequencing. In building TCR beta libraries, iRepertoire HTBI primers were used together with Arm-PCR of CDR3 regions. TCRdb reanalysed the multiplex PCR reads using MiXCR and keeps one entry per CDR3 protein. The sample consists of roughly 450,000 distinct CDR3 sequences, 23% of them appearing once. Source: peripheral blood mononuclear cells (PBMCs), taken when the disease was refractory, from a patient treated with antithyroid drugs. The receptors originated from a female donor with Graves disease.

CDR3 amino acids: CAWSTHSGTADGYTF. The CDR3 region has the DNA TGTGCCTGGAGCACTCACTCCGGGACCGCCGACGGCTACACCTTC. The genes are TRBV30 and TRBJ1-2, with a possible D match to TRBD1 (5 bases). V lost 3 bases, J lost 8 bases, and 22 bases lay in between. CDR1 and CDR2 (germline): GTSNPN, SVGIG (reference sequence). CDR3 length: 15 residues.

This clonotype was seen a few times. This CDR3 reads CASSETSGRAGDEQFF. CDR3 nucleotides: TGTGCCAGCAGTGAAACTAGCGGGAGGGCCGGTGATGAGCAGTTCTTC. This sequence joins TRBV2 and TRBJ2-1; 13 nucleotides agree with TRBD2. J gave up 8 bases and V 2 bases, and 6 bases lay outside the gene matches. Germline values: CDR1 SNHLY, CDR2 FYNNEI. The CDR3 covers 16 residues.

This clonotype was seen ten or more times. V usage is TRBV20-1 and J usage is TRBJ2-7; 11 nucleotides align to TRBD2. The V segment lost 6 bases and the J segment 5 bases; nucleotides outside the gene matches: 6. Germline CDR1 is DFQATT and CDR2 is SNEGSKA (reference sequence). The CDR3 length is 13 residues. The CDR3 DNA follows: TGCAGTGCGATAGGGACTAGCGGCCACGAGCAGTACTTC. Residues: CSAIGTSGHEQYF.

This chain joins TRBV10-3 and TRBJ2-2, with a weak D call TRBD2 (6 bases). CDR3 length: 16 residues. Germline V gene lookup returns CDR1 ENHRY and CDR2 SYGVKD. Trimming left V 3 bases short and J 1 base short, with 12 bases between. The CDR3 region is CAISEGAGKNTGELFF. The CDR3 DNA reads as TGTGCCATCAGTGAAGGGGCGGGGAAGAACACCGGGGAGCTGTTTTTT.

V gene TRBV29-1 combines with J gene TRBJ1-1; possible D gene TRBD1, 5 bases. The CDR3 sequence is 13 residues long. CDR1 SQVTM and CDR2 ANQGSEA come from the germline V gene. V shed 3 bases and J shed 1 base, with 9 bases lying between them. The CDR3 nucleotides read TGCAGCGTTGAGTGGCAGGGGAACACTGAAGCTTTCTTT. Its translation is CSVEWQGNTEAFF. Complete variable domain (other parts from reference TRBV29-1 and TRBJ1-1): SAVISQKPSRDICQRGTSLTIQCQVDSQVTMMFWYRQQPGQSLTLIATANQGSEATYESGFVIDKFPISRPNLTFSTLTVSNMSPEDSSIYLCSVEWQGNTEAFFGQGTRLTVV.

This clonotype was seen just once. J is TRBJ2-2 and V is TRBV19; D may be TRBD1 or TRBD2 (6 bases each). The V end lost 3 bases, the J end lost 4 bases, and 15 bases lay between the germline ends. Per the germline V gene, CDR1 is LNHDA and CDR2 is SQIVND (reference sequence). This CDR3 is built from 16 residues. CDR3: CASSIVGGDGTGELFF. CDR3 DNA: TGTGCCAGTAGTATCGTCGGGGGCGACGGCACCGGGGAGCTGTTTTTT. The full variable domain, completed using reference TRBV19 and TRBJ2-2, is DGGITQSPKYLFRKEGQNVTLSCEQNLNHDAMYWYRQDPGQGLRLIYYSQIVNDFQKGDIAEGYSVSREKKESFPLTVTSAQKNPTAFYLCASSIVGGDGTGELFFGEGSRLTVL.

This clonotype was observed many times. Here the CDR3 reads CASSRESGTPSYEQYF. CDR3 nucleotide sequence: TGTGCCAGCAGTAGAGAGTCCGGGACACCTTCCTACGAGCAGTACTTC. The chain has TRBV2 and TRBJ2-7, with a weak D call TRBD1 (6 bases). With 5 bases removed from V and 1 base from J, the gap between germline ends came to 18 bases. This CDR3 region has 16 residues. From germline, CDR1 is SNHLY and CDR2 FYNNEI.

In the case of this clonotype: It may be a read error: a sequence one base away is much more abundant. V gene TRBV28 combines with J gene TRBJ2-5, with 9 bases identical to TRBD1. V lost 7 bases, J lost 6 bases, and 12 bases stayed unmatched. The germline V gene has CDR1 MDHEN and CDR2 SYDVKM. The CDR3 is made up of 15 amino acids. CDR3 sequence: CASKFRTGGWQTQYF. The CDR3 DNA sequence: TGTGCCAGCAAGTTCCGAACAGGGGGCTGGCAGACCCAGTACTTC.

The rearrangement joins TRBV30 to TRBJ2-5; weak D call: TRBD2 (6 bases). The germline V gene has CDR1 GTSNPN and CDR2 SVGIG (reference sequence). The CDR3 totals 12 residues. Trimming pared 3 bases from V and 5 bases from J, leaving 10 bases between. Here the CDR3 reads CAWSGSGETQYF. The CDR3 DNA sequence: TGTGCCTGGAGCGGGAGTGGGGAGACCCAGTACTTC.

As concerns this clonotype: This may be a read error: a much more frequent sequence differs by one nucleotide. This chain links TRBV28 with TRBJ1-6; 10 nucleotides line up with TRBD1. The V and J ends lost 5 bases and 8 bases, in that order; junction bases with no gene match: 18. Germline lookup yields CDR1 MDHEN and CDR2 SYDVKM. CDR3 size: 19 residues. CDR3 sequence (DNA): TGTGCCAGCAGTATCCGTTTAGGGACAGGGGCCGGTTCGCATTCACCCCTCCACTTT. This codes for CASSIRLGTGAGSHSPLHF.

This clonotype has ten or more counts. The chain carries TRBV7-2 and TRBJ1-2; 9 bases line up with TRBD1. There are 16 residues in the CDR3. The V segment lost 5 bases and the J segment 3 bases; nucleotides outside the gene matches: 10. Germline loops: CDR1 SGHTA, CDR2 FQGNSA. In nucleotides, the CDR3 is TGTGCCAGCAGCAAAAACAGGGGGCTAGTGGACTATGGCTACACCTTC. It translates to CASSKNRGLVDYGYTF. The full variable domain, rest sourced from reference TRBV7-2 and TRBJ1-2, is GAGVSQSPSNKVTEKGKDVELRCDPISGHTALYWYRQSLGQGLEFLIYFQGNSAPDKSGLPSDRFSAERTGGSVSTLTIQRTQQEDSAVYLCASSKNRGLVDYGYTFGSGTRLTVV.

The genes are TRBV6-2 or TRBV6-3 and TRBJ1-2, with 7 bases fitting TRBD1. V gave up 5 bases and J gave up 5 bases; unmatched junction bases: 8. This CDR3 is 14 amino acids long. The germline CDR1 and CDR2 sequences are MNHEY and SVGEGT. CDR3 loop: CASSITGVRYGYTF. CDR3 nucleotides: TGTGCCAGCAGTATTACAGGGGTCCGATATGGCTACACCTTC.

The sample holds many counts of this clonotype. V gene TRBV20-1 combines with J gene TRBJ2-7; possibly TRBD1 for D (6 bases). The germline V and J ends were trimmed by 5 bases and 4 bases, with 9 bases remaining between them. Germline lookup yields CDR1 DFQATT and CDR2 SNEGSKA (reference sequence). This CDR3 comprises 11 residues. CDR3 amino acids: CSAYREYEQYF. CDR3 in DNA: TGCAGTGCTTACAGGGAGTACGAGCAGTACTTC.

This clonotype was seen a handful of times. The V and J genes are TRBV30 and TRBJ1-1; D is possibly TRBD1 (5 bases). The V end lost 3 bases, the J end lost 4 bases, and 12 bases lay between the germline ends. Germline loops: CDR1 GTSNPN, CDR2 SVGIG (reference sequence). CDR3 size: 13 residues. CDR3 region: CAWRNQGGTEAFF. The CDR3 bases are TGTGCCTGGAGGAATCAGGGAGGCACTGAAGCTTTCTTT.

The chain couples TRBV6-2 or TRBV6-3 to TRBJ2-1; the match to TRBD2 covers 8 bases. The CDR3 spans 15 residues. In germline, CDR1 is MNHEY, CDR2 SVGEGT. Trimming removed 5 bases from V and 5 bases from J; junction bases left unmatched: 8. CDR3 protein: CASSEDGLANNEQFF. CDR3 DNA sequence: TGTGCCAGCAGTGAAGATGGACTAGCTAACAATGAGCAGTTCTTC.

This clonotype appeared many times. The J gene is TRBJ1-1, the V gene TRBV30; D remains ambiguous. The V gene's germline CDR1 is GTSNPN and CDR2 SVGIG (reference sequence). The CDR3 length is 12 residues. V dropped 2 bases and J dropped 7 bases, with 11 bases sitting between them. CDR3 loop: CAWSTARNEAFF. In DNA, the CDR3 is TGTGCCTGGAGTACAGCCCGGAATGAAGCTTTCTTT.

The rearrangement joins TRBV7-6 to TRBJ2-7; D is tentatively TRBD1 or TRBD2 (5 bases each). The CDR3 runs to 18 residues. The V end was cut by 5 bases, the J end by 5 bases, with 28 bases between. Germline CDR1 is SGHVS and CDR2 is FNYEAQ. The CDR3 sequence is CASSLGVANRRSLNEQYF. CDR3 nucleotides: TGTGCCAGCAGCCTTGGGGTAGCGAACAGGAGATCCCTTAACGAGCAGTACTTC.

This clonotype occurred many times. V usage is TRBV7-6 and J usage is TRBJ1-1; unclear D gene. Germline V CDR1 and CDR2: SGHVS, FNYEAQ. Trimming removed 5 bases from V and 2 bases from J, with 9 bases in between. The CDR3 has 13 amino acids. CDR3 bases: TGTGCCAGCAGCACCACAACTAACACTGAAGCTTTCTTT. Its translation is CASSTTTNTEAFF. The full variable domain, its missing parts supplied by reference TRBV7-6 and TRBJ1-1, is GAGVSQSPRYKVTKRGQDVALRCDPISGHVSLYWYRQALGQGPEFLTYFNYEAQQDKSGLPNDRFSAERPEGSISTLTIQRTEQRDSAMYRCASSTTTNTEAFFGQGTRLTVV.

This clonotype was counted only a few times. The V call is TRBV6-5, the J call TRBJ2-7; 7 positions match TRBD2. The CDR3 is made up of 15 amino acids. Losses at the gene ends were 0 bases for V and 2 bases for J; bases not matched to a gene: 4. The V gene's germline CDR1 is MNHEY and CDR2 SVGAGI. In nucleotides, the CDR3 is TGTGCCAGCAGTTACTCGGCGGGAGATCCCTACGAGCAGTACTTC. Residues: CASSYSAGDPYEQYF.